This T cell receptor beta chain was sequenced in a study of Tregs in tolerant kidney transplant recipients. On the study more broadly: CD4+CD25+CD127- cells came from approximately three-day belatacept mixed lymphocyte reactions, some with roughly five-day graft donor restimulation.

Germline V gene sequence: CDR1 GTSNPN, CDR2 SVGIG (reference sequence). This CDR3 is built from 13 residues. V was pared by 1 base and J by 6 bases, with 12 bases between. In its sample, this clone was seen once. Antigen specificity is unknown. The assay was immunoSEQ multiplex PCR, and TCRdb's table has in-frame clones only and misses some. The table has fewer than 40,000 clones, 82% seen once. Sequencing input: Tregs from blood cultured with allogeneic cells. The chain joins TRBV30 to TRBJ1-1; no clear D. The source is a human donor in good health. The CDR3 bases are TGTGCCTGGAGTGGAGACTCCCGCCCTGAAGCTTTCTTT. Residues: CAWSGDSRPEAFF.